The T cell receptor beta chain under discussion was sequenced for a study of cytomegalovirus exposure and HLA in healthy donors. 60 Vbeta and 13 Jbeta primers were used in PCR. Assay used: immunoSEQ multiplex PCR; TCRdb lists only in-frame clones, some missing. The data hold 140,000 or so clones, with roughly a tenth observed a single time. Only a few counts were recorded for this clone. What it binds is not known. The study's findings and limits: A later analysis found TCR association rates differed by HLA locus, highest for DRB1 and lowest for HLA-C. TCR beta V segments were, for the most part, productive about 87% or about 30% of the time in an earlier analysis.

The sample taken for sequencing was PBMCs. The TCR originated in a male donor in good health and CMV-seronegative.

This CDR3 is CASSLDPREETQYF. The CDR3 region has the DNA TGTGCCAGCAGCTTAGACCCCAGGGAAGAGACCCAGTACTTC. The chain recombines TRBV7-2 with TRBJ2-5, with D possibly TRBD1 on 5 matching bases. There are 14 residues in the CDR3. Trimming cost V 1 base and J 3 bases, with 9 bases left between them. Per germline, CDR1 SGHTA and CDR2 FQGNSA.